The subject of this entry is one T cell receptor (beta chain). This entry is derived from a study of control samples from healthy donors and cancer patients. V lost 8 bases, J lost 0 bases, and 10 bases stayed unmatched. This CDR3 contains 17 residues. The germline V gene encodes CDR1 ENHRY and CDR2 SYGVKD. Repertoires were generated with immunoSEQ multiplex PCR, while TCRdb's copy carries only in-frame clones and drops some. The repertoire holds about 89,000 clones, with around 85% as singletons. The TCR was taken from a woman in her thirties or forties in good health. The sequenced sample consisted of blood. The chain links TRBV10-3 to TRBJ2-3, with 11 bases that match TRBD2. CDR3 coding DNA: TGTGCCATCTCTCCTCTAGCGGGGGGCTCTAGCACAGATACGCAGTATTTT. It is translated as CAISPLAGGSSTDTQYF.